One sample yielded the 17 T cell receptor beta chains listed below, sequenced in a study of regulatory T cells in long-lasting Graves disease. Noted time point: newly diagnosed GD, antithyroid drugs for less than 3 months. After RNA was extracted from PBMCs, the TCR library was made from it. Construction of the TCR beta libraries employed iRepertoire HTBI primers in conjunction with Arm-PCR of CDR3 regions. In TCRdb, the multiplex PCR reads were re-called with MiXCR into one record per CDR3 protein. The repertoire holds about 500,000 distinct CDR3 sequences, 12% seen once, with 8.9% in the top ten. Another study also made use of these data, one on T cells in Graves' hyperthyroidism and ophthalmopathy.

The sample was peripheral blood mononuclear cells (PBMCs), taken at new diagnosis, from a patient treated with antithyroid drugs. All receptors come from a woman aged 30 to 39 with Graves disease.

About this clonotype: Its ends do not fully match the called genes, so a read error is possible. The V gene is TRBV24-1, the J gene TRBJ2-5; 7 bases match TRBD1. This CDR3 has 16 amino acids. In germline, CDR1 is KGHDR, CDR2 SFDVKD. The CDR3 DNA is TGTGCCACCGGTGACACCACCCCCGGGACAGAAGAGACCCAGTACTTC. Residues: CATGDTTPGTEETQYF.

This clonotype was seen many times. V is TRBV10-1 and J is TRBJ2-5; D may correspond to TRBD1 or TRBD2 (5 bases each). Trimming stripped 2 bases from V and 4 bases from J, with 11 bases between. Germline V gene data show CDR1 as WNHNN and CDR2 as SYGVQD (reference sequence). This CDR3 spans 14 amino acids. The CDR3 region is CASSENLRGETQYF. The CDR3 DNA follows: TGCGCCAGCAGTGAGAACTTGAGGGGAGAGACCCAGTACTTC.

This chain uses TRBV29-1 with TRBJ2-7; 7 bases are shared with TRBD1. CDR1 and CDR2 (germline): SQVTM, ANQGSEA. The CDR3 has 12 amino acids. J gave up 2 bases and V 7 bases, and 5 bases lay outside the gene matches. The CDR3 is CSAWTGAYEQYF. The CDR3 DNA sequence: TGCAGCGCATGGACAGGTGCCTACGAGCAGTACTTC.

The chain employs TRBV6-1 and TRBJ1-4; 7 nucleotides match TRBD1. CDR3 length: 11 amino acids. CDR1 and CDR2 from the germline V gene are MNHNS and SASEGT. J was trimmed by 10 bases and V by 5 bases; bases with no gene match: 1. The DNA of the CDR3 is TGTGCCAGCAGTACAGGGGTAAAACTGTTTTTT. It translates to CASSTGVKLFF.

This clonotype has at least ten counts. The rearrangement uses TRBV6-1 and TRBJ1-2; D is possibly TRBD1 (6 bases). The CDR3 is 15 residues long. Trimming removed 7 bases at V and 5 bases at J, with 20 bases between. Germline V lookup: CDR1 MNHNS, CDR2 SASEGT. The CDR3 sequence is CASTKGDTASYGYTF. Here the CDR3 DNA reads TGTGCCAGCACCAAGGGGGACACAGCCTCGTATGGCTACACCTTC.

V and J are TRBV7-9 and TRBJ1-4, with a possible D match to TRBD1 (5 bases). Germline CDR1 is SEHNR and CDR2 is FQNEAQ (reference sequence). V dropped 1 base and J dropped 15 bases, with 24 bases sitting between them. CDR3 length equals 16 residues. The CDR3 DNA sequence: TGTGCCAGCAGCTTAGTCGGCGGACAAGGTGGAAATTTTGTGTTTTTT. Protein: CASSLVGGQGGNFVFF.

In this sample, this clonotype turned up many times. The chain has TRBV6-5 and TRBJ2-3; unclear D gene. CDR1 is MNHEY and CDR2 is SVGAGI in the germline V gene. The ends were cut back, 0 bases at V and 4 bases at J, with 8 bases in the middle. This CDR3 has 14 residues. The CDR3: CASSYSWMADTQYF. The CDR3 nucleotides are TGTGCCAGCAGTTACTCTTGGATGGCAGATACGCAGTATTTT.

There are many counts of this clonotype. The chain uses TRBV28 and TRBJ2-1; the match to TRBD1 covers 8 bases. V trimming: 9 bases; J trimming: 4 bases; junction bases outside the gene matches: 5. From germline, CDR1 is MDHEN and CDR2 SYDVKM. The CDR3 length is 13 residues. The CDR3, as DNA: TGTGCCAGTGACAGGGGACCTTACAATGAGCAGTTCTTC. Its translation is CASDRGPYNEQFF.

This clonotype showed up many times. The chain carries TRBV18 and TRBJ2-3, with 9 bases aligning to TRBD2. V gave up 2 bases and J gave up 3 bases; unmatched junction bases: 0. CDR1 is KGHSH, CDR2 LQKENI, per germline. The CDR3 totals 14 residues. As DNA, the CDR3 is TGTGCCAGCTCACCAGCGGGAGGGACAGATACGCAGTATTTT. It is translated as CASSPAGGTDTQYF.

This clonotype was seen repeatedly, ten times or more. The chain carries TRBV20-1 and TRBJ1-2, with D unclear. This CDR3 has 13 residues. The ends were cut back, 0 bases at V and 5 bases at J, with 10 bases in the middle. Per the germline V gene, CDR1 is DFQATT and CDR2 is SNEGSKA (reference sequence). The CDR3 here is CSARDPVGYGYTF. The DNA of the CDR3 is TGCAGTGCTAGAGACCCCGTGGGGTATGGCTACACCTTC.

The genes are TRBV11-1 and TRBJ1-5, with D tentatively TRBD1 (6 bases). V shed 9 bases and J shed 2 bases, with 17 bases lying between them. Looked up from germline, CDR1 is SGHAT and CDR2 is FQDESV (reference sequence). The CDR3 is 15 amino acids. CDR3 protein: CASSNRVGGNQPQHF. The CDR3 DNA is TGTGCCAGTAGCAACAGGGTAGGCGGCAATCAGCCCCAGCATTTT.

This clonotype was counted between two and nine times. The gene calls are TRBV7-9 and TRBJ2-5; 16 nucleotides line up with TRBD2. This CDR3 has 17 amino acids. V shed 5 bases and J 3 bases; nucleotides not matched to a gene: 6. The V gene's germline CDR1 is SEHNR and CDR2 FQNEAQ (reference sequence). This CDR3 is CASSQIGTSGREETQYF. The CDR3 DNA follows: TGTGCCAGCAGCCAAATAGGGACTAGCGGGAGGGAAGAGACCCAGTACTTC.

This clonotype was counted many times. The chain combines TRBV2 with TRBJ2-7; D is perhaps TRBD2 (5 bases). V gave up 4 bases and J gave up 3 bases, with 13 bases separating them. The CDR3 has 14 amino acids. CDR1 and CDR2 (germline): SNHLY, FYNNEI. CDR3 nucleotide sequence: TGTGCCAGCAGTGGCGAACGGGGATTCTACGAGCAGTACTTC. This gives the protein CASSGERGFYEQYF.

In this sample, this clonotype turned up many times. CDR3 region: CSARRGVGPDTQYF. DNA of the CDR3: TGCAGTGCTAGGAGGGGGGTGGGGCCAGATACGCAGTATTTT. The chain couples TRBV20-1 to TRBJ2-3, with D perhaps matching TRBD1 or TRBD2 (6 bases each). This CDR3 is built from 14 residues. CDR1 is DFQATT and CDR2 is SNEGSKA in the germline V gene (reference sequence). Deletions cut 3 bases from V and 4 bases from J, with 14 bases between.

This clonotype was seen at least ten times. The chain uses TRBV12-3 or TRBV12-4 and TRBJ2-3; 8 bases are shared with TRBD2. Trimming cost V 3 bases and J 3 bases; bases outside gene matches: 2. The CDR3 covers 14 residues. Here the CDR3 reads CASSFPSGTDTQYF. In DNA, the CDR3 is TGTGCCAGCAGTTTCCCTAGCGGGACAGATACGCAGTATTTT.

This clonotype has only a few counts. This chain connects TRBV2 to TRBJ2-6; 11 positions agree with TRBD1. The CDR3 spans 18 residues. V shed 5 bases and J 2 bases; nucleotides not matched to a gene: 8. Germline V gene sequence: CDR1 SNHLY, CDR2 FYNNEI. DNA of the CDR3: TGTGCCAGCAGTCCCGGACAGGGGGCGGATGCTGGGGCCAACGTCCTGACTTTC. Amino acids: CASSPGQGADAGANVLTF.

This clonotype was counted at least ten times. This chain uses TRBV13 with TRBJ2-7; the D is unclear. V lost 3 bases, J lost 5 bases, and 5 bases lay in between. Germline V gene lookup returns CDR1 PRHDT and CDR2 FYEKMQ (reference sequence). CDR3 length: 11 amino acids. The CDR3 loop is CASSLNDEQYF. CDR3 nucleotides: TGTGCCAGCAGCTTGAACGACGAGCAGTACTTC.